Listed below are T cell receptor beta chains from one sample, sequenced in a study of shared clonotypes between healthy human individuals. The table came from immunoSEQ multiplex PCR; TCRdb's copy has only in-frame clones and leaves some out. The sample consists of 1.6 million or so clones, approximately 97% of them appearing once. What was sequenced was naive CD4+ T cells sorted from blood. These receptors all stem from a man aged 25 to 45 in good health. Both conserved end residues are part of each CDR3.

>15|TRBJ1-2|TRBV9
CASSVGGGNNYGYTF
>13|TRBJ2-2|TRBV5-1
CASSLESPGELFF
>12|TRBJ2-7|TRBV10-3
CAISDRDDEQYF
>14|TRBJ1-2|TRBV5-6
CASSFSTVRYGYTF
>15|TRBJ2-7|TRBV28
CASSFSLAGTLEQYF
>17|TRBJ2-2|TRBV5-4
CASSLGPSGTYTGELFF
>15|TRBJ2-6|TRBV7-2
CASSLEATGANVLTF
>14|TRBJ2-7|TRBV6-1
CASHRDVSSYEQYF
>16|TRBJ2-7|TRBV9
CASSVGPAEQDYEQYF
>12|TRBJ2-1|TRBV29-1
CSADRDGNEQFF
>17|TRBJ2-5|TRBV5-1
CASSLNPPGLAQETQYF
>15|TRBJ2-7|TRBV28
CASSFRDRALREQYF
>13|TRBJ1-1|TRBV7-3
CASSYQGDTEAFF
>16|TRBJ1-4|TRBV6-1
CASSEYGQFPNEKLFF
>16|TRBJ2-7|TRBV5-6
CASSFRGQLETYEQYF
>14|TRBJ2-5|TRBV11-3
CASSLSGSAETQYF
>13|TRBJ2-7|TRBV28
CATDRGRSYEQYF
>18|TRBJ2-3|TRBV5-4
CASSLGGLAGGSADTQYF
>13|TRBJ2-2|TRBV27
CASSRLNTGELFF
>14|TRBJ1-5|TRBV5-7
CASSSGVSNQPQHF
>15|TRBJ2-7|TRBV2
CASSEVGTGTGEQYF
>15|TRBJ2-2|TRBV6-5
CASSYSGQLTGELFF
>17|TRBJ2-7|TRBV4-2
CASSQETLAASTYEQYF
>15|TRBJ2-7|TRBV18
CASSSMTSRLFEQYF
>16|TRBJ2-6|TRBV5-1
CASTAPRGSGANVLTF
>14|TRBJ1-1|TRBV28
CASSPMGFNTEAFF
>20|TRBJ2-1|TRBV14
CASSQPKAGTSGRLGNEQFF
>15|TRBJ2-3|TRBV5-1
CASSTGTGGPDTQYF
>13|TRBJ1-4|TRBV4-3
CASSQADRGGLFF
>13|TRBJ1-5|TRBV6-1
CASRLGQGVREHF
>11|TRBJ2-5|TRBV5-1
CASRGEETQYF
>16|TRBJ2-3|TRBV9
CASSTGSSRRSDTQYF
>12|TRBJ2-2|TRBV11-2
CASSPFAGELFF
>13|TRBJ1-1|TRBV11-3
CASSRDSNTEAFF
>15|TRBJ2-5|TRBV5-4
CASMRAGGFQETQYF
>17|TRBJ2-4|TRBV4-1
CASSQVPGGGAKNIQYF
>13|TRBJ2-7|TRBV5-1
CASSDGYSYEQYF
>16|TRBJ2-2|TRBV6-6
CASSYLGGGNTGELFF
>12|TRBJ2-7|TRBV27
CASSLLAGEQYF
>15|TRBJ1-1|TRBV29-1
CSVGGRQGPNTRAFF
>16|TRBJ2-5|TRBV19
CASSISTGGPGETQYF
>13|TRBJ2-5|TRBV2
CASSLGGRETQYF